The next 15 T cell receptor delta chains were all read from a single sample in a study of gamma-delta T cells after stem cell transplantation. TCRdb re-called the RT-PCR reads using CATT. The sample yields around 1,100 delta-chain clones, over 3% seen once. Sequencing was performed on gamma-delta T cells. These receptors were obtained from a human donor. It is not recorded whose cells these are; they may come from a transplant donor.

In its sample, this clone was seen a few times. TCRdb assigns this DNA the protein of a much larger clone, which departs from its translation at residue 12; this likely reflects a read error, and the protein shown comes from translating the DNA. This sequence joins TRDV2 and TRDJ1; TRDD3 agrees at 8 bases. Germline CDR1 reads GEAIGNYY; CDR2 reads EKD. Unmatched junction bases numbered 11, after V lost 0 bases and J lost 3 bases. This CDR3 has 17 residues. In DNA form, the CDR3 reads TGTGCCTGTGACACCGTCGGACTGGGGGGAAACGCCGATAAACTCATCTTT. Protein product: CACDTVGLGGNADKLIF.

In the case of this clone: A far larger clone is off by one base, so a read error is likely. Other DNA variants within this sample encode the same CDR3. The chain carries TRDV2 and TRDJ1; TRDD3 matches at 12 bases. This CDR3 spans 19 amino acids. V was pared by 0 bases and J by 0 bases, with 10 bases of the junction left unmatched. Germline assignment: CDR1 GEAIGNYY and CDR2 EKD. The chain's CDR3 is CACDTVSTGGYTNTDKLIF. In DNA form, the CDR3 reads TGTGCCTGTGACACCGTAAGCACTGGGGGATACACGAACACCGATAAACTCATCTTT.

About this clone: TCRdb pairs this DNA with a much larger clone's protein that differs at residues 6 and 11, likely a read error; the protein shown was translated from the DNA. The rearrangement uses TRDV2 and TRDJ1; 8 bases match TRDD3. Germline loops: CDR1 GEAIGNYY, CDR2 EKD. Unmatched junction bases numbered 8, after V lost 0 bases and J lost 0 bases. The CDR3 extends over 17 amino acids. The CDR3 region is CACDTIGLGGDTDKLIF. The CDR3 DNA reads as TGTGCCTGTGACACCATCGGACTGGGGGGAGACACCGATAAACTCATCTTT.

Comment on this clone: This likely came from a read error, as a far larger clone is one base away. The sample has other DNA sequences that encode this CDR3 too. The chain joins TRDV2 to TRDJ1; TRDD3 aligns across 8 bases. Germline V CDR1 and CDR2: GEAIGNYY, EKD. Trimming took 8 bases from V and 0 from J; bases not matched to a gene: 7. There are 14 residues in the CDR3. CDR3 in DNA: TGTGCCTCCGACAAACTGGGGGACACCGATAAACTCATCTTT. Translated, it gives CASDKLGDTDKLIF.

This clone was found a few times. TCRdb's listed protein matches a much larger clone and diverges from this DNA's translation at residue 6, likely through a read error; the protein shown comes from the DNA. The chain couples TRDV2 to TRDJ1; 8 bases fit TRDD3. Germline trimming cut 0 bases from V and 6 bases from J; bases unmatched to any gene: 23. Germline V gene sequence: CDR1 GEAIGNYY, CDR2 EKD. The CDR3 spans 20 residues. The CDR3 region is CACDTRSGGPPREHFHKLIF. The CDR3 nucleotides are TGTGCCTGTGACACCCGCTCTGGGGGACCCCCCCGAGAACACTTCCATAAACTCATCTTT.

This clone was detected only a few times. It differs at one base from a far larger clone, so likely a read error. Other DNA sequences from this sample encode an identical CDR3 as well. The chain couples TRDV2 to TRDJ1, with 8 bases lining up with TRDD3. Germline V gives CDR1 GEAIGNYY, CDR2 EKD. The CDR3 runs 15 residues. CDR3 sequence reads: CACDTVGGSSDKLIF. CDR3 DNA sequence: TGTGCTTGTGACACCGTTGGGGGATCTAGCGATAAACTCATCTTT.

Concerning this clone: The junction departs from germline at one end; a sequencing error may be responsible. This rearrangement joins TRDV2 to TRDJ3, with D perhaps TRDD3 (6 bases). Per germline, CDR1 GEAIGNYY and CDR2 EKD. The CDR3 runs 18 residues. CDR3 protein: CACGTAGESSWDTRQMFF. CDR3 DNA: TGTGCTTGTGGCACGGCTGGGGAGAGCTCCTGGGACACCCGACAGATGTTTTTC.

By share of the sample, this clone is large. A read error is possible here, since a much larger clone lies one base away. This chain joins TRDV2 and TRDJ1; 8 bases match TRDD3. Germline loops: CDR1 GEAIGNYY, CDR2 EKD. The CDR3 totals 14 residues. The CDR3 loop reads CASDKLGATDKLIF. CDR3 nucleotide sequence: TGTGCCTCTGACAAACTGGGGGCCACCGATAAACTCATCTTT.

This clone turned up a few times. A much bigger clone sits one base away, suggesting this may be a read error. The identical CDR3 is also encoded by other nucleotide sequences in the sample. This CDR3 reads CACDPVLGDTRNTDKLIF. The CDR3 DNA sequence: TGTGCCTGCGACCCTGTACTGGGGGATACGCGAAACACCGATAAACTCATCTTT. This chain connects TRDV2 to TRDJ1, with 13 bases lining up with TRDD3. Germline values: CDR1 GEAIGNYY, CDR2 EKD. The ends lost 7 bases at V and 0 bases at J; junction bases unmatched: 13. The CDR3 length is 18 residues.

For this clone: The protein given by TCRdb reflects a much larger clone and differs at residue 7 from this DNA's translation, likely from a read error; the protein shown is the DNA's translation. The chain carries TRDV2 and TRDJ3, with D perhaps TRDD3 (6 bases). The V end lost 0 bases, the J end lost 1 base, and 15 bases lay between the germline ends. Germline-derived CDR1 and CDR2 are GEAIGNYY and EKD. The length of the CDR3 is 19 residues. In nucleotides, the CDR3 is TGTGCCTGTGACACCGCTGAGGGGGAACCTTCCTGGGACACCCGACAGATGTTTTTC. This codes for CACDTAEGEPSWDTRQMFF.

A few counts support this clone. This sequence is one base from a far larger clone and is likely a read error. This sample also contains other DNA sequences that code for the same CDR3. V is TRDV2 and J is TRDJ1; 13 bases match TRDD3. This CDR3 contains 17 residues. Germline CDR1 GEAIGNYY, CDR2 EKD. Unmatched junction bases numbered 11, after V lost 3 bases and J lost 5 bases. CDR3 in amino acids: CACDAVLGDTRTDKLIF. Written as DNA, the CDR3 is TGTGCCTGTGACGCCGTACTGGGGGATACGCGAACTGATAAACTCATCTTT.

Concerning this clone: This may be a read error, as it is one base from a much larger clone. The chain couples TRDV2 to TRDJ1; D is possibly TRDD3 (6 bases). Germline V gene sequence: CDR1 GEAIGNYY, CDR2 EKD. The CDR3 runs to 18 residues. V was shortened by 1 base and J by 0 bases, with 20 bases between the two germline ends. The CDR3 spells CACDTLRRGETYTDKLIF. Here the CDR3 DNA reads TGTGCCTGTGACACGCTTCGGCGGGGGGAAACGTACACCGATAAACTCATCTTT.

Sample share makes this clone medium-sized. A far larger clone is one nucleotide away, so this likely arose from a read error. The sample contains more than one DNA sequence encoding this CDR3. V usage is TRDV2 and J usage is TRDJ1; the match to TRDD3 covers 7 bases. There are 17 residues in the CDR3. The V gene's germline CDR1 is GEAIGNYY and CDR2 EKD. This CDR3 is CACDTLGGGPSTDKLIF. DNA for the CDR3: TGTGCCTGCGACACTCTTGGTGGGGGACCCTCCACCGATAAACTCATCTTT.

This clone was counted only a few times. TCRdb lists the protein of a much larger clone for this DNA, which differs at residue 11, so this is likely a read error; the protein given here is translated from the DNA itself. V gene TRDV2 combines with J gene TRDJ1, with TRDD3 matching over 7 bases. CDR1 is GEAIGNYY and CDR2 is EKD in the germline V gene. The length of the CDR3 is 17 residues. Trimming at V came to 1 base and at J to 1 base, leaving 11 bases not matched to a gene. The CDR3 nucleotides are TGTGCCTGTGACACTCTTGGTGGGGGACCCCCCACCGATAAACTCATCTTT. As protein: CACDTLGGGPPTDKLIF.

Regarding this clone: The protein that TCRdb holds for this DNA derives from a much larger clone and differs from the translated DNA at residue 4, which likely indicates a read error; the protein shown here is translated from the DNA. The chain is built from TRDV2 and TRDJ1, with 11 bases matching TRDD3. CDR3 length equals 16 residues. Germline V gene data show CDR1 as GEAIGNYY and CDR2 as EKD. The CDR3 reads CACATVVGDTPKKLIF. The DNA of the CDR3 is TGTGCCTGTGCCACCGTGGTGGGGGATACGCCAAAGAAACTCATCTTT.